This T cell receptor beta chain was sequenced during a study of T cell responses to AZD1222 COVID-19 vaccine. The study, taken as a whole, reports: Spike-specific TCR breadth and depth rose after two AZD1222 doses.

Of note for this clone: The antigen is unknown.

Per the germline V gene, CDR1 is KGHDR and CDR2 is SFDVKD. The CDR3 runs 15 residues. V trimming: 5 bases; J trimming: 4 bases; junction bases outside the gene matches: 5. Sequencing used immunoSEQ multiplex PCR; TCRdb keeps in-frame clones, though not all of them. The data show around 120,000 clones, with about nine tenths seen just once and 13% to 15% held by the top ten. J is TRBJ2-5 and V is TRBV24-1; 11 nucleotides match TRBD2. The origin of this receptor is an adult in good health. The sample here was peripheral blood, taken on day 0 of AZD1222 vaccination. This chain's CDR3 is CATSAPTSGIETQYF. The CDR3 DNA sequence: TGTGCCACCAGTGCCCCGACTAGCGGGATAGAGACCCAGTACTTC.